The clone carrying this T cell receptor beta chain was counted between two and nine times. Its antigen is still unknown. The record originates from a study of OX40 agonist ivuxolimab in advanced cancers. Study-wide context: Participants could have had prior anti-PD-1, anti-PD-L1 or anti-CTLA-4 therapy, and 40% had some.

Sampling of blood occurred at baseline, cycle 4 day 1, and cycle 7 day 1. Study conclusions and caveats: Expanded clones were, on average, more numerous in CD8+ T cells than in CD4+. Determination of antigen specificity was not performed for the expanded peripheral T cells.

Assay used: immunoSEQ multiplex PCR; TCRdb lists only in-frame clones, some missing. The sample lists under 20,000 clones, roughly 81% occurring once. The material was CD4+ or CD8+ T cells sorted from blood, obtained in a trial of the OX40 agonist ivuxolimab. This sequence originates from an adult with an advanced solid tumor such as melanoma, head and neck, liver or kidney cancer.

CDR3 sequence reads: CASSYRGNNSPLHF. CDR3 coding DNA: TGTGCCAGCAGCTACAGGGGCAATAATTCACCCCTCCACTTT. The chain combines TRBV11-1 with TRBJ1-6; 7 bases are shared with TRBD1. V gave up 4 bases and J gave up 5 bases; unmatched junction bases: 2. The CDR3 is 14 amino acids. Germline values: CDR1 SGHAT, CDR2 FQDESV (reference sequence). Based on the CDR3 plus reference TRBV11-1 and TRBJ1-6, the full variable domain is EAEVAQSPRYKITEKSQAVAFWCDPISGHATLYWYRQILGQGPELLVQFQDESVVDDSQLPKDRFSAERLKGVDSTLKIQPAELGDSAMYLCASSYRGNNSPLHFGNGTRLTVT.